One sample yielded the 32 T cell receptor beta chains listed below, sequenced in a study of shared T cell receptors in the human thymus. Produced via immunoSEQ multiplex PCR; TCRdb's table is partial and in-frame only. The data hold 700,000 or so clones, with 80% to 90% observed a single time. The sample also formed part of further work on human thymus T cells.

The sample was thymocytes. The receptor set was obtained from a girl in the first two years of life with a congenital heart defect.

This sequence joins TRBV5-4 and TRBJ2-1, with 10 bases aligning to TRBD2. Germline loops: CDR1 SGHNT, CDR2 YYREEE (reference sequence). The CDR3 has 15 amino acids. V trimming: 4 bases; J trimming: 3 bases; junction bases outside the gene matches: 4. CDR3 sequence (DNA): TGTGCCAGCAGCCTTAGCGGGGGGAGCTACAATGAGCAGTTCTTC. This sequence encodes CASSLSGGSYNEQFF.

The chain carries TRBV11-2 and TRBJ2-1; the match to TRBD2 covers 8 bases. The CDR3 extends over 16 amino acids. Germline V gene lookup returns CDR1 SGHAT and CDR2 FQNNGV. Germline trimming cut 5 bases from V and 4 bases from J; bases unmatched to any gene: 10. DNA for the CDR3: TGTGCCAGCAGCATCCAACCGGGACTAGGATACAATGAGCAGTTCTTC. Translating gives CASSIQPGLGYNEQFF. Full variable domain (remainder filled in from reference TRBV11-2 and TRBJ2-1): EAGVAQSPRYKIIEKRQSVAFWCNPISGHATLYWYQQILGQGPKLLIQFQNNGVVDDSQLPKDRFSAERLKGVDSTLKIQPAKLEDSAVYLCASSIQPGLGYNEQFFGPGTRLTVL.

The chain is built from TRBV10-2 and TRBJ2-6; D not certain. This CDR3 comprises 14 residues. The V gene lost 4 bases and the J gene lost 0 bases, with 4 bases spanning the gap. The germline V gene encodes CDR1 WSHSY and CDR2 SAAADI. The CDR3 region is CASSADSGANVLTF. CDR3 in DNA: TGCGCCAGCAGTGCAGACTCTGGGGCCAACGTCCTGACTTTC.

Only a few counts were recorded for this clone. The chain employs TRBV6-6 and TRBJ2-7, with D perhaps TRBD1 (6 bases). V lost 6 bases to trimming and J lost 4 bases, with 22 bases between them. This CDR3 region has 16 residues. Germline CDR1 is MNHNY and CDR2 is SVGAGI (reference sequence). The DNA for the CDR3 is TGTGCCAGCAGCCCCAGCCGGACAGTTTCGAAGTACGAGCAGTACTTC. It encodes CASSPSRTVSKYEQYF.

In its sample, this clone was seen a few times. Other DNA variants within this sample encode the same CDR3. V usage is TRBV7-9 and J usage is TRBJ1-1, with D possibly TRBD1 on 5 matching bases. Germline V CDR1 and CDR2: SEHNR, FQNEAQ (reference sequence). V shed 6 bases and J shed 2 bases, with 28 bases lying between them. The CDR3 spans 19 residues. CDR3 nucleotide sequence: TGTGCCAGCAGTCTGATTATCGGGGGGGAGTTATCGGGCAACACTGAAGCTTTCTTT. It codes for CASSLIIGGELSGNTEAFF.

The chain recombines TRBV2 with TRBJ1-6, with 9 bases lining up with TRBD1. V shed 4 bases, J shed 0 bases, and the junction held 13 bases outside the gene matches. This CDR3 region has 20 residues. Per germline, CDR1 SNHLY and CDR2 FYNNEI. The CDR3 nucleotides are TGTGCCAGCAGTGGACCGCGAATTGGGACAGGGATCTCCTATAATTCACCCCTCCACTTT. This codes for CASSGPRIGTGISYNSPLHF.

This CDR3 is CASSLRTGTGGSATQYF. In DNA, the CDR3 is TGTGCCAGCAGCTTAAGGACCGGGACAGGGGGGTCGGCTACGCAGTATTTT. The chain joins TRBV7-4 to TRBJ2-3, with TRBD1 identical over 11 bases. V was pared by 2 bases and J by 8 bases, with 12 bases of the junction left unmatched. Germline assignment: CDR1 SGHVT and CDR2 SQSDAQ. The CDR3 runs to 17 residues.

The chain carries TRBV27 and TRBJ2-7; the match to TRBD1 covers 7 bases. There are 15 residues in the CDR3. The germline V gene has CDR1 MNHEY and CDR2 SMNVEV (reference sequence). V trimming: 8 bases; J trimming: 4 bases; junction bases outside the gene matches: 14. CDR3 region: CASGISGQTPYEQYF. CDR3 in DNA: TGTGCCAGCGGTATCTCGGGACAGACTCCTTACGAGCAGTACTTC.

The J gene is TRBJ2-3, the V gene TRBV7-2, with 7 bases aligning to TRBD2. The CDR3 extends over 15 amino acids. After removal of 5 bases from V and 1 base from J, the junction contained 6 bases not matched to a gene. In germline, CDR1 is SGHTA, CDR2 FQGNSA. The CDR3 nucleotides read TGTGCCAGCAGCCACGTTCGGGGGGGCACAGATACGCAGTATTTT. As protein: CASSHVRGGTDTQYF. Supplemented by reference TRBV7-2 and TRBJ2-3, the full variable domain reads GAGVSQSPSNKVTEKGKDVELRCDPISGHTALYWYRQSLGQGLEFLIYFQGNSAPDKSGLPSDRFSAERTGGSVSTLTIQRTQQEDSAVYLCASSHVRGGTDTQYFGPGTRLTVL.

CDR3 nucleotides: TGTGCCAGTAGTTCGGTCCGGCGGGGGCACAATGAGCAGTTCTTC. This sequence encodes CASSSVRRGHNEQFF. V is TRBV19 and J is TRBJ2-1, with D possibly TRBD2 on 7 matching bases. The CDR3 sequence is 15 residues long. The germline CDR1 and CDR2 sequences are LNHDA and SQIVND (reference sequence). V lost 5 bases and J 5 bases, leaving 16 bases between the germline ends.

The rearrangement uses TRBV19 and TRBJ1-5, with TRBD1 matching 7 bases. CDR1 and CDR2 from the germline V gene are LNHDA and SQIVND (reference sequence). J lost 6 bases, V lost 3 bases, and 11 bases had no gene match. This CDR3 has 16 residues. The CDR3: CASSIPSTGVGQPQHF. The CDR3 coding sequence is TGTGCCAGTAGTATCCCATCTACAGGGGTTGGTCAGCCCCAGCATTTT.

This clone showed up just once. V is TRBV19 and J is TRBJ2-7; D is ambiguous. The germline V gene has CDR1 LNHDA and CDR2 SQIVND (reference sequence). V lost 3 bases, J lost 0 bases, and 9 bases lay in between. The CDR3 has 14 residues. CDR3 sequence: CASSMSLSSYEQYF. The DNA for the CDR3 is TGTGCCAGTAGTATGTCGCTAAGCTCCTACGAGCAGTACTTC.

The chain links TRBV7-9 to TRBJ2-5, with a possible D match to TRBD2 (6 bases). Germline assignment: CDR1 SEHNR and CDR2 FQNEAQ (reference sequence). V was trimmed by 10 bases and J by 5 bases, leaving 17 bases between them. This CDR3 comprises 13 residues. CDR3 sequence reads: CATKRGFQETQYF. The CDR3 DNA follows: TGTGCCACCAAACGGGGGTTTCAGGAGACCCAGTACTTC.

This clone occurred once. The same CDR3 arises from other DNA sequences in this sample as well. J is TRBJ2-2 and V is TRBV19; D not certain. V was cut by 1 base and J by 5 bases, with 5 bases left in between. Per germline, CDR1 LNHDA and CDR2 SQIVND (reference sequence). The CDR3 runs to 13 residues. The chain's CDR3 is CASSIARTGELFF. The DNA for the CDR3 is TGTGCCAGTAGTATAGCACGGACCGGGGAGCTGTTTTTT.

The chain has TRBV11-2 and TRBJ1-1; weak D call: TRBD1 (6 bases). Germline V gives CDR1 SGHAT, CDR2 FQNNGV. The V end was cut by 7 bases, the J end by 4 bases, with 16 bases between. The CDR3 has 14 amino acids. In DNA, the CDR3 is TGTGCCAGCATAAATACCGACAGGCTCACTGAAGCTTTCTTT. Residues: CASINTDRLTEAFF.

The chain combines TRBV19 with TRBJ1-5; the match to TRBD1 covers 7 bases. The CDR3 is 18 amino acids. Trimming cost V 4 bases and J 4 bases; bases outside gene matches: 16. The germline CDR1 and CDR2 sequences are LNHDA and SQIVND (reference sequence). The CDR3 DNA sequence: TGTGCCAGTAGTACTCCCAGTCATCGGACAGGCGAGAATCAGCCCCAGCATTTT. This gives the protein CASSTPSHRTGENQPQHF.

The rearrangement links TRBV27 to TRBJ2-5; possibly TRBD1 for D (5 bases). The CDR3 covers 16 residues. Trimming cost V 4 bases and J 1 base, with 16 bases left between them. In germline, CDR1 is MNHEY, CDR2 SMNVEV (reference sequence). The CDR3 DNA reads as TGTGCCAGCAGTTCGAACCCCAGGGTGACCCAAGAGACCCAGTACTTC. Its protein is CASSSNPRVTQETQYF.

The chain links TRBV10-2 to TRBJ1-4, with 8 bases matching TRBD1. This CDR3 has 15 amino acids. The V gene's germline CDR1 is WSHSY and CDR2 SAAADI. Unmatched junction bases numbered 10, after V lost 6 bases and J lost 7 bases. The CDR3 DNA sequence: TGCGCCAGCAGCCTAGGACAGGGACGAGGTGAAAAACTGTTTTTT. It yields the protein CASSLGQGRGEKLFF.

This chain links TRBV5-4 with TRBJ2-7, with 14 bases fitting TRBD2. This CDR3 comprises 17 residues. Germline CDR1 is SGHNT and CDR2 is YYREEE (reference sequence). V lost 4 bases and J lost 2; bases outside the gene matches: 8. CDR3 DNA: TGTGCCAGCAGCATCGGGACTAGCGGGGGCCAAACCTACGAGCAGTACTTC. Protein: CASSIGTSGGQTYEQYF.

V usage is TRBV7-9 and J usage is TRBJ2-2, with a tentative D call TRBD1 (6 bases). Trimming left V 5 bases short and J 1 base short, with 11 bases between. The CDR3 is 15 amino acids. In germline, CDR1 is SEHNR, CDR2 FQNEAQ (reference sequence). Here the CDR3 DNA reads TGTGCCAGCAGCCTATCGACAGGGAACACCGGGGAGCTGTTTTTT. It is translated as CASSLSTGNTGELFF.

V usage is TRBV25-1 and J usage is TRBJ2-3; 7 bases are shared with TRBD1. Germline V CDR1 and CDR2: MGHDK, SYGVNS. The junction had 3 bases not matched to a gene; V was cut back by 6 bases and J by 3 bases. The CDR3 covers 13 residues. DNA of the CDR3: TGTGCCAGCAGCGTGGGACAGACAGATACGCAGTATTTT. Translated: CASSVGQTDTQYF.

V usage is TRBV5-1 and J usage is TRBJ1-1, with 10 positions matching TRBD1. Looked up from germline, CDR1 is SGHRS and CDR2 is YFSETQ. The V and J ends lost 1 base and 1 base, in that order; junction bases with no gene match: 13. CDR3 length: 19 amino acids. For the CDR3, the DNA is TGCGCCAGCAGCTTGCCCGGGACAGGGGTGAATTATGAGAACACTGAAGCTTTCTTT. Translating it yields CASSLPGTGVNYENTEAFF.

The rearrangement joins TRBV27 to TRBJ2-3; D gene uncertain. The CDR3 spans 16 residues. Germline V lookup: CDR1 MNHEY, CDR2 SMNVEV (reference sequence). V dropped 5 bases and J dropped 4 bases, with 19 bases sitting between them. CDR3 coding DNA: TGTGCCAGCAGTCCCGGCCCCCCCCAGGCTGCAGATACGCAGTATTTT. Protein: CASSPGPPQAADTQYF.

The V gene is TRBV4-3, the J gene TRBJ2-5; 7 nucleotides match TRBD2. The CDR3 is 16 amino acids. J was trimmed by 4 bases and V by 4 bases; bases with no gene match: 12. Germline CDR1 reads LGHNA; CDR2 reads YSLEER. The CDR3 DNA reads TGCGCCAGCAGCCGGGGGAGCGGGGCGCCCGGAGAGACCCAGTACTTC. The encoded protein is CASSRGSGAPGETQYF.

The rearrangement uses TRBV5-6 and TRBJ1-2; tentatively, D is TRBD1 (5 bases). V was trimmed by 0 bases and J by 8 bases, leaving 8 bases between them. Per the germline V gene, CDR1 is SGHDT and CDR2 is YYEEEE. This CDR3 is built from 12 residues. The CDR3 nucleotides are TGTGCCAGCAGCTTGGTGGCAGGGGGCTACACCTTC. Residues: CASSLVAGGYTF.

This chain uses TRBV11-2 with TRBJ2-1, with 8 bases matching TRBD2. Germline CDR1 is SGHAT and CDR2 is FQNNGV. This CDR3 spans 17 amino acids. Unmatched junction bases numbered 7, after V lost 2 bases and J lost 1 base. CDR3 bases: TGTGCCAGCAGCTTAAAGTTCGGGGGGGATTCCTACAATGAGCAGTTCTTC. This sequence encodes CASSLKFGGDSYNEQFF.

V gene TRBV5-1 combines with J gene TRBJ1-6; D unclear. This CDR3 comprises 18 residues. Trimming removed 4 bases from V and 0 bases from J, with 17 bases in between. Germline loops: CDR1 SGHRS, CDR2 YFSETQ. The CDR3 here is CASSPIGSASSYNSPLHF. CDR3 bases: TGCGCCAGCAGCCCCATTGGTTCCGCGAGCTCCTATAATTCACCCCTCCACTTT.

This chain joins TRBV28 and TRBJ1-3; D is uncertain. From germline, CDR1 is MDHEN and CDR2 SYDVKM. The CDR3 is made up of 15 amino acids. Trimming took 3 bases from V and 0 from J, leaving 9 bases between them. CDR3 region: CASSFPDNSGNTIYF. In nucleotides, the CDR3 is TGTGCCAGCAGTTTTCCAGACAACTCTGGAAACACCATATATTTT.

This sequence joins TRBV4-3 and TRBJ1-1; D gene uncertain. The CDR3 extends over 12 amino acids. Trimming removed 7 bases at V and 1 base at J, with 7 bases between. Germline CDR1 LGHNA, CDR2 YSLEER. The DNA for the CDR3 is TGCGCCAGCAAGGAGGGGAACACTGAAGCTTTCTTT. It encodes CASKEGNTEAFF.

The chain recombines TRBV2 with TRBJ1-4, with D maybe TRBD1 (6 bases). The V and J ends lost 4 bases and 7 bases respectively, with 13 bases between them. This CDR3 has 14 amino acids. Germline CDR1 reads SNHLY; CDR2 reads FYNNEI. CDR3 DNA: TGTGCCAGCAGTGCCTACAGGGCCGGTGAAAAACTGTTTTTT. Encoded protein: CASSAYRAGEKLFF.

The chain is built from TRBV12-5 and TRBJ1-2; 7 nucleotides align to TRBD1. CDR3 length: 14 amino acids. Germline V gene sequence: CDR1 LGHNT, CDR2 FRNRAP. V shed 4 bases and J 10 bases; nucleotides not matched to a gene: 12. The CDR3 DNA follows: TGTGCTAGTGGTTACACCAGGGGGAACAGGGACTACACCTTC. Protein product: CASGYTRGNRDYTF. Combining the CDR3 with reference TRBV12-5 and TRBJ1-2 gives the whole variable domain DARVTQTPRHKVTEMGQEVTMRCQPILGHNTVFWYRQTMMQGLELLAYFRNRAPLDDSGMPKDRFSAEMPDATLATLKIQPSEPRDSAVYFCASGYTRGNRDYTFGSGTRLTVV.

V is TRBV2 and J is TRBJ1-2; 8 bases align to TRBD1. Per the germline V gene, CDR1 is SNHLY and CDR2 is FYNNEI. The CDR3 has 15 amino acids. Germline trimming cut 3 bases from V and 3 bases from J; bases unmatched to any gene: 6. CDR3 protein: CASSEGDRGDYGYTF. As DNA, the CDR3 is TGTGCCAGCAGTGAGGGTGACAGGGGTGACTATGGCTACACCTTC.